This T cell receptor (beta chain) is from a study of blood T cells in healthy people across ages. The study's findings and limits: Older age went with lower TCR beta diversity per million T cells, in a roughly linear way. The study could not conclusively compare naive and antigen-experienced cells, given its unsorted PBMCs.

The germline CDR1 and CDR2 sequences are LGHNA and YNFKEQ. The CDR3 is 15 amino acids. V lost 1 base, J lost 6 bases, and 15 bases lay in between. For the second PCR, which ran for 7 to 11 cycles, a sample-barcoded 5' primer and a J-beta primer mix were used. TCRdb reprocessed the 5' RACE reads via MiXCR and lists one record per CDR3 protein. The sample includes some 1.6 million distinct CDR3 sequences, roughly 30% of them seen just once. In this sample, this clonotype turned up a few times. Its antigen is unknown. The clonotype was recovered from a woman under 40 in good health. The V call is TRBV4-2, the J call TRBJ2-5; D is undetermined. The specimen was blood. The CDR3 region has the DNA TGTGCCAGCAGCCAAGTATACCAAACTCTTCAGACCCAGTACTTC. This encodes CASSQVYQTLQTQYF.